The 3 T cell receptor beta chains presented below share a single source sample, sequenced in a study of T cells in localized non-small cell lung cancer. Generated by immunoSEQ multiplex PCR, the TCRdb table keeps only in-frame clones and is missing some. The data contain about 28,000 clones, 65% to 85% of them singletons. Sequencing used peripheral blood mononuclear cells, obtained before any cancer treatment. These receptors all come from a man aged 40 to 75 with stage III lung adenocarcinoma.

V is TRBV9 and J is TRBJ1-3; TRBD1 is a possible D gene (5 bases). Trimming left V 3 bases short and J 8 bases short, with 15 bases between. Germline loops: CDR1 SGDLS, CDR2 YYNGEE. The CDR3 totals 14 residues. The CDR3 DNA is TGTGCCAGCAGCGCAGGGCTGCATGGGGACACCATATATTTT. This sequence encodes CASSAGLHGDTIYF.

The genes are TRBV10-3 and TRBJ1-3; D not resolved. V lost 0 bases, J lost 0 bases, and 3 bases lay in between. Germline CDR1 and CDR2: ENHRY and SYGVKD. This CDR3 comprises 14 residues. The CDR3 sequence is CAISESFSGNTIYF. As DNA, the CDR3 is TGTGCCATCAGTGAGTCGTTCTCTGGAAACACCATATATTTT.

This clone has just one count. CDR3 DNA sequence: TGTGCCAGCAGTGTAACGGACTATGGCTACACCTTC. Its protein product is CASSVTDYGYTF. The chain couples TRBV28 to TRBJ1-2, with no clear D. V was pared by 5 bases and J by 3 bases, with 7 bases between. CDR1 and CDR2 (germline): MDHEN, SYDVKM. This CDR3 has 12 amino acids.